What follows are 11 T cell receptor beta chains derived from one specimen sequenced in a study of PD-L1 blockade in urothelial cancer (dated by TCRdb to 2017 to 2019). To prepare the library, the immunoSEQ multiplex PCR assay was applied. Held by TCRdb, this immuneACCESS table contains in-frame sequences only and omits some clones. Under half of the omission traces to an unresolved V gene where checked; the cause of the rest is unknown. This sample comprises approximately 50,000 clones, approximately 79% of them detected only once. The leading ten clones occupy more than 3% of the sample. Sample time point, as interpreted from the label and publication: pretreatment peripheral blood. This sample comprised PBMCs, obtained around atezolizumab (anti-PD-L1) treatment. The source is a man in his sixties or seventies with urothelial cancer.

This clone has just one count. The J gene is TRBJ2-5, the V gene TRBV5-1, with TRBD1 matching over 11 bases. The germline gives CDR1 SGHRS, CDR2 YFSETQ. With V trimmed by 3 bases and J by 3 bases, 7 bases remained unmatched. CDR3 size: 16 residues. The CDR3 loop is CASSSAGQGAKETQYF. The DNA for the CDR3 is TGCGCCAGCAGCTCGGCCGGACAGGGGGCTAAAGAGACCCAGTACTTC.

This chain connects TRBV7-6 to TRBJ1-1; the D gene is possibly TRBD1 (5 bases). The CDR3 length is 13 residues. Per the germline V gene, CDR1 is SGHVS and CDR2 is FNYEAQ. Trimming left V 5 bases short and J 2 bases short, with 9 bases between. CDR3 in amino acids: CASSAGPNTEAFF. In DNA form, the CDR3 reads TGTGCCAGCAGCGCGGGGCCTAACACTGAAGCTTTCTTT. Filled out from reference TRBV7-6 and TRBJ1-1, the complete variable domain reads GAGVSQSPRYKVTKRGQDVALRCDPISGHVSLYWYRQALGQGPEFLTYFNYEAQQDKSGLPNDRFSAERPEGSISTLTIQRTEQRDSAMYRCASSAGPNTEAFFGQGTRLTVV.

The chain joins TRBV7-9 to TRBJ1-4, with D possibly being TRBD1 (6 bases). V lost 5 bases to trimming and J lost 5 bases, with 12 bases between them. The V gene's germline CDR1 is SEHNR and CDR2 FQNEAQ (reference sequence). This CDR3 region has 14 residues. CDR3: CASSPGTRNEKLFF. In DNA form, the CDR3 reads TGTGCCAGCAGCCCCGGGACAAGGAATGAAAAACTGTTTTTT. The variable domain in full, with the rest retrieved from reference TRBV7-9 and TRBJ1-4, is DTGVSQNPRHKITKRGQNVTFRCDPISEHNRLYWYRQTLGQGPEFLTYFQNEAQLEKSRLLSDRFSAERPKGSFSTLEIQRTEQGDSAMYLCASSPGTRNEKLFFGSGTQLSVL.

J is TRBJ1-3 and V is TRBV18; D is possibly TRBD1 (6 bases). Trimming took 0 bases from V and 4 from J, leaving 10 bases between them. Germline CDR1 and CDR2: KGHSH and LQKENI. CDR3 length: 15 residues. CDR3 DNA: TGTGCCAGCTCACCACCAACAGGGCGCGGAAACACCATATATTTT. The encoded protein is CASSPPTGRGNTIYF.

This chain connects TRBV11-2 to TRBJ1-2; D might be TRBD1 (6 bases). V was pared by 3 bases and J by 5 bases, with 16 bases between. The CDR3 sequence is 15 residues long. The V gene's germline CDR1 is SGHAT and CDR2 FQNNGV. CDR3: CASSFGGGWTYGYTF. DNA for the CDR3: TGTGCCAGCAGCTTTGGGGGGGGCTGGACGTATGGCTACACCTTC.

The J gene is TRBJ1-2, the V gene TRBV30; perhaps TRBD1 as D (6 bases). V lost 0 bases, J lost 10 bases, and 18 bases lay in between. CDR3 size: 14 residues. Germline V gene data show CDR1 as GTSNPN and CDR2 as SVGIG (reference sequence). As DNA, the CDR3 is TGTGCCTGGAGTGTACGGGGGGGCAGGACAAACTACACCTTC. Translated, it gives CAWSVRGGRTNYTF.

V and J are TRBV19 and TRBJ2-7, with D perhaps matching TRBD1 (6 bases). Germline V lookup: CDR1 LNHDA, CDR2 SQIVND (reference sequence). This CDR3 region has 14 residues. The germline V and J ends were trimmed by 1 base and 3 bases, with 10 bases remaining between them. The CDR3 DNA is TGTGCCAGTAGTATAGTAGGGGGAGTCTACGAGCAGTACTTC. Its protein product is CASSIVGGVYEQYF.

The rearrangement joins TRBV6-6 to TRBJ1-1, with 12 bases fitting TRBD1. Germline V gene sequence: CDR1 MNHNY, CDR2 SVGAGI (reference sequence). With V trimmed by 5 bases and J by 5 bases, 9 bases remained unmatched. The CDR3 is 16 residues long. The CDR3 reads CASSQGQGARSTEAFF. For the CDR3, the DNA is TGTGCCAGCAGTCAGGGACAGGGGGCGCGAAGTACTGAAGCTTTCTTT.

This clone has a handful of counts. V and J are TRBV7-8 and TRBJ1-2; tentatively, D is TRBD1 (5 bases). The germline CDR1 and CDR2 sequences are SGHVS and FQNEAQ. This CDR3 is built from 13 residues. V was pared by 4 bases and J by 4 bases, with 10 bases between. The CDR3 reads CASSSPGGYGYTF. The CDR3, as DNA: TGTGCCAGCAGCTCACCGGGGGGCTATGGCTACACCTTC.

This chain links TRBV18 with TRBJ2-5; 9 bases fit TRBD2. Germline V gives CDR1 KGHSH, CDR2 LQKENI. The V gene end was trimmed by 2 bases and the J gene end by 3 bases; junction bases not matched to a gene: 7. CDR3 length: 16 amino acids. CDR3: CASSPRLAGSEETQYF. DNA for the CDR3: TGTGCCAGCTCACCAAGGCTAGCGGGGAGCGAAGAGACCCAGTACTTC.

This chain uses TRBV6-6 with TRBJ1-2; D may be TRBD1 (5 bases). V lost 3 bases and J 8 bases, leaving 10 bases between the germline ends. The CDR3 is made up of 12 amino acids. Germline V gives CDR1 MNHNY, CDR2 SVGAGI (reference sequence). CDR3 coding DNA: TGTGCCAGCAGTTATGGGACTGGAGGCTACACCTTC. It yields the protein CASSYGTGGYTF.